This T cell receptor beta chain was captured in a study of T-cell reconstitution after alpha-beta-depleted transplantation in children. Study results and caveats: Recipient T cells and thymic progenitors that survived gave rise to the high TCRbeta diversity observed at day 60 in some patients. Newly produced T cells mostly accounted for T-cell counts and diversity one year post-transplant. Reported findings indicate that, about two months after transplant, alpha-beta T cells came from several hundred expanded clones, which were derived from non-depleted graft cells.

Molecular barcoding with unique molecular identifiers was used for the TCRbeta library. TCRdb reprocessed the PCR reads with MiXCR, giving one entry per CDR3 protein. The sample carries about 98,000 distinct CDR3 sequences, 6% to 9% recorded once. There are a few counts of this clonotype. No antigen is known for it. Per germline, CDR1 DFQATT and CDR2 SNEGSKA (reference sequence). Trimming shortened V by 4 bases and J by 11 bases, and 11 bases separated the two germline ends. The CDR3 length is 10 residues. The sample in question was PBMCs, obtained before TCRalphabeta/CD19-depleted stem cell transplant. The chain carries TRBV20-1 and TRBJ1-2; the D is unclear. This clonotype originated in a boy under 10 years old with acute lymphoblastic leukemia, due to receive a stem cell transplant. The DNA for the CDR3 is TGCAGTGCTACTCCCGGGGTTTACACCTTC. Its translation: CSATPGVYTF.